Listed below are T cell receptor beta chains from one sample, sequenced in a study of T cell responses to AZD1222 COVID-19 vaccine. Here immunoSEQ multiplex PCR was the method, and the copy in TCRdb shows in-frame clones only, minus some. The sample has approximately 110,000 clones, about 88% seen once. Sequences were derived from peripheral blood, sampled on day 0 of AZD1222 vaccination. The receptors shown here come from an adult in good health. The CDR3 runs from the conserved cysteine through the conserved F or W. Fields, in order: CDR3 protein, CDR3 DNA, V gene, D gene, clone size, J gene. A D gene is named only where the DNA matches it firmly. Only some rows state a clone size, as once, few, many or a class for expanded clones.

CDR3aa: CASRMDRGTEAFF
CDR3nt: TGTGCCAGCAGGATGGACAGGGGCACTGAAGCTTTCTTT
v_gene: TRBV2
d_gene: TRBD1
abundance: few
j_gene: TRBJ1-1

CDR3aa: CASSEDPGSYNEQFF
CDR3nt: TGCGCCAGCAGTGAGGACCCCGGCTCCTACAATGAGCAGTTCTTC
v_gene: TRBV10-2
d_gene: NA
abundance: NA
j_gene: TRBJ2-1

CDR3aa: CASSYTQKFTDTQYF
CDR3nt: TGTGCCAGCAGTTACACGCAGAAATTCACAGATACGCAGTATTTT
v_gene: TRBV6-6
d_gene: NA
abundance: NA
j_gene: TRBJ2-3

CDR3aa: CASSQAGPRGYTF
CDR3nt: TGTGCCAGCAGCCAAGCCGGTCCCCGAGGCTACACCTTC
v_gene: TRBV3-1/TRBV3-2
d_gene: NA
abundance: NA
j_gene: TRBJ1-2

CDR3aa: CASSIAGGGVSSNTEAFF
CDR3nt: TGTGCCAGTAGTATCGCCGGGGGAGGGGTTAGTTCGAACACTGAAGCTTTCTTT
v_gene: TRBV19
d_gene: NA
abundance: few
j_gene: TRBJ1-1

CDR3aa: CATSDTGDYGYTF
CDR3nt: TGTGCCACCAGTGATACAGGGGACTATGGCTACACCTTC
v_gene: TRBV24-1
d_gene: TRBD1
abundance: NA
j_gene: TRBJ1-2

CDR3aa: CASSVGGLAGVEQYF
CDR3nt: TGTGCCAGCAGCGTAGGGGGACTAGCGGGAGTCGAGCAGTACTTC
v_gene: TRBV9
d_gene: TRBD2
abundance: NA
j_gene: TRBJ2-7

CDR3aa: CASRFQEANEKLFF
CDR3nt: TGTGCCAGCAGGTTTCAGGAGGCTAATGAAAAACTGTTTTTT
v_gene: TRBV2
d_gene: NA
abundance: NA
j_gene: TRBJ1-4

CDR3aa: CASSSDPIGNQPQHF
CDR3nt: TGCGCCAGCAGCTCGGATCCGATTGGGAATCAGCCCCAGCATTTT
v_gene: TRBV5-1
d_gene: NA
abundance: NA
j_gene: TRBJ1-5

CDR3aa: CATRGGGARNTEAFF
CDR3nt: TGTGCCACCCGCGGGGGAGGGGCGAGAAACACTGAAGCTTTCTTT
v_gene: TRBV24-1
d_gene: NA
abundance: NA
j_gene: TRBJ1-1

CDR3aa: CASSSAGVITDTQYF
CDR3nt: TGTGCCAGCAGCTCCGCTGGGGTAATTACAGATACGCAGTATTTT
v_gene: TRBV11-2
d_gene: NA
abundance: NA
j_gene: TRBJ2-3

CDR3aa: CASSPGRAISYEQYF
CDR3nt: TGTGCCAGCAGCCCCGGCAGGGCTATCTCCTACGAGCAGTACTTC
v_gene: TRBV7-2
d_gene: NA
abundance: NA
j_gene: TRBJ2-7

CDR3aa: CASSLKTGGEKLFF
CDR3nt: TGTGCCAGCAGTTTAAAGACAGGGGGGGAAAAACTGTTTTTT
v_gene: TRBV28
d_gene: TRBD1
abundance: NA
j_gene: TRBJ1-4

CDR3aa: CASSKLQGGQPQHF
CDR3nt: TGTGCCAGCAGCAAATTACAGGGAGGTCAGCCCCAGCATTTT
v_gene: TRBV7-9
d_gene: NA
abundance: NA
j_gene: TRBJ1-5

CDR3aa: CASSHQNTGELFF
CDR3nt: TGTGCCAGTAGCCACCAGAACACCGGGGAGCTGTTTTTT
v_gene: TRBV19
d_gene: NA
abundance: NA
j_gene: TRBJ2-2

CDR3aa: CASSLTSGGYYEQYF
CDR3nt: TGTGCCAGCAGTTTAACTAGCGGGGGATACTACGAGCAGTACTTC
v_gene: TRBV27
d_gene: TRBD2
abundance: NA
j_gene: TRBJ2-7

CDR3aa: CASRGTANTGELFF
CDR3nt: TGCGCCAGCAGAGGGACAGCTAACACCGGGGAGCTGTTTTTT
v_gene: TRBV23-1
d_gene: TRBD1
abundance: NA
j_gene: TRBJ2-2

CDR3aa: CASSQVGQGPQDTEAFF
CDR3nt: TGCGCCAGCAGCCAAGTAGGGCAGGGACCCCAGGACACTGAAGCTTTCTTT
v_gene: TRBV4-3
d_gene: NA
abundance: NA
j_gene: TRBJ1-1

CDR3aa: CASSQEEGSGNTIYF
CDR3nt: TGCGCCAGCAGCCAAGAAGAGGGATCCGGAAACACCATATATTTT
v_gene: TRBV4-3
d_gene: NA
abundance: NA
j_gene: TRBJ1-3

CDR3aa: CAIRSASNQPQHF
CDR3nt: TGTGCCATCAGGTCGGCGTCCAATCAGCCCCAGCATTTT
v_gene: TRBV10-3
d_gene: NA
abundance: NA
j_gene: TRBJ1-5

CDR3aa: CASSSQGPTNTGELFF
CDR3nt: TGTGCCAGCAGCTCACAGGGGCCTACGAACACCGGGGAGCTGTTTTTT
v_gene: TRBV11-3
d_gene: TRBD1
abundance: NA
j_gene: TRBJ2-2

CDR3aa: CASSQGGGSMNTEAFF
CDR3nt: TGCGCCAGCAGCCAAGGGGGGGGTTCCATGAACACTGAAGCTTTCTTT
v_gene: TRBV4-1
d_gene: NA
abundance: NA
j_gene: TRBJ1-1

CDR3aa: CASSHPGGRATDTQYF
CDR3nt: TGTGCCAGCAGCCACCCCGGCGGGAGGGCCACAGATACGCAGTATTTT
v_gene: TRBV11-2
d_gene: TRBD2
abundance: NA
j_gene: TRBJ2-3

CDR3aa: CASSYSTLASDTQYF
CDR3nt: TGTGCCAGCAGTTACTCGACTCTAGCTTCAGATACGCAGTATTTT
v_gene: TRBV6-2/TRBV6-3
d_gene: NA
abundance: NA
j_gene: TRBJ2-3

CDR3aa: CASIFRGRTSSYEQYF
CDR3nt: TGTGCCAGCATCTTTCGGGGCAGGACCAGCTCCTACGAGCAGTACTTC
v_gene: TRBV27
d_gene: NA
abundance: NA
j_gene: TRBJ2-7

CDR3aa: CASSFGTSGSQETQYF
CDR3nt: TGCGCCAGCAGCTTCGGGACTAGCGGGAGTCAAGAGACCCAGTACTTC
v_gene: TRBV5-1
d_gene: TRBD2
abundance: NA
j_gene: TRBJ2-5

CDR3aa: CASSQGEASGGAYNEQFF
CDR3nt: TGTGCCAGCAGCCAAGGGGAGGCTAGCGGGGGGGCCTACAATGAGCAGTTCTTC
v_gene: TRBV4-2
d_gene: TRBD2
abundance: NA
j_gene: TRBJ2-1

CDR3aa: CASSLRVAYEQYF
CDR3nt: TGTGCCAGCAGTTTACGAGTCGCGTACGAGCAGTACTTC
v_gene: TRBV27
d_gene: NA
abundance: NA
j_gene: TRBJ2-7

CDR3aa: CASSEYRGRNTIYF
CDR3nt: TGTGCCAGCAGTGAATATCGGGGTAGAAACACCATATATTTT
v_gene: TRBV2
d_gene: NA
abundance: NA
j_gene: TRBJ1-3

CDR3aa: CASSLGRGLNYGYTF
CDR3nt: TGTGCCAGCAGCTTAGGACGGGGTCTTAACTATGGCTACACCTTC
v_gene: TRBV7-2
d_gene: NA
abundance: few
j_gene: TRBJ1-2

CDR3aa: CASSQVSGFTNEKLFF
CDR3nt: TGTGCCAGCAGCCAAGTATCAGGGTTCACTAATGAAAAACTGTTTTTT
v_gene: TRBV14
d_gene: NA
abundance: NA
j_gene: TRBJ1-4

CDR3aa: CASSLGDSNQPQHF
CDR3nt: TGCGCCAGCAGCCTCGGGGACAGCAATCAGCCCCAGCATTTT
v_gene: TRBV4-1
d_gene: NA
abundance: NA
j_gene: TRBJ1-5

CDR3aa: CSAIANEKLFF
CDR3nt: TGCAGTGCTATAGCTAATGAAAAACTGTTTTTT
v_gene: TRBV20-1
d_gene: NA
abundance: NA
j_gene: TRBJ1-4

CDR3aa: CASSQDLGQAGDTQYF
CDR3nt: TGTGCCAGCAGCCAAGATTTAGGGCAGGCGGGGGATACGCAGTATTTT
v_gene: TRBV3-1/TRBV3-2
d_gene: NA
abundance: NA
j_gene: TRBJ2-3

CDR3aa: CASNEQGLDSPLHF
CDR3nt: TGTGCCAGCAACGAACAGGGATTAGACTCACCCCTCCACTTT
v_gene: TRBV6-5
d_gene: NA
abundance: NA
j_gene: TRBJ1-6

CDR3aa: CAISESGEQFF
CDR3nt: TGTGCCATCAGTGAGTCGGGTGAGCAGTTCTTC
v_gene: TRBV10-3
d_gene: NA
abundance: NA
j_gene: TRBJ2-1

CDR3aa: CASSSATSGATDTQYF
CDR3nt: TGTGCCAGCAGTTCAGCCACTAGCGGAGCCACAGATACGCAGTATTTT
v_gene: TRBV28
d_gene: TRBD2
abundance: NA
j_gene: TRBJ2-3

CDR3aa: CAISGPQAGGKSIQYF
CDR3nt: TGTGCCATCAGTGGGCCCCAGGCCGGGGGAAAGAGCATTCAGTACTTC
v_gene: TRBV10-3
d_gene: NA
abundance: NA
j_gene: TRBJ2-4

CDR3aa: CASSPTSGGGETQYF
CDR3nt: TGTGCCAGCTCACCAACTAGCGGGGGAGGGGAGACCCAGTACTTC
v_gene: TRBV18
d_gene: TRBD2
abundance: NA
j_gene: TRBJ2-5

CDR3aa: CASSFRPHSNQPQHF
CDR3nt: TGTGCCAGCAGCTTCCGGCCCCATAGCAATCAGCCCCAGCATTTT
v_gene: TRBV6-5
d_gene: NA
abundance: NA
j_gene: TRBJ1-5

CDR3aa: CASSSEGRVSNQPQHF
CDR3nt: TGTGCCAGTAGTTCCGAGGGGCGGGTTAGCAATCAGCCCCAGCATTTT
v_gene: TRBV19
d_gene: NA
abundance: once
j_gene: TRBJ1-5

CDR3aa: CASSYERTGVSGYTF
CDR3nt: TGTGCCAGCAGTTACGAGAGGACAGGGGTTTCGGGCTACACCTTC
v_gene: TRBV6-6
d_gene: TRBD1
abundance: NA
j_gene: TRBJ1-2

CDR3aa: CASSFKNNYGYTF
CDR3nt: TGTGCCAGCAGCTTTAAAAATAACTATGGCTACACCTTC
v_gene: TRBV7-2
d_gene: NA
abundance: NA
j_gene: TRBJ1-2

CDR3aa: CASSGGLGIAGELFF
CDR3nt: TGTGCCAGCAGTGGAGGGCTGGGGATTGCCGGGGAGCTGTTTTTT
v_gene: TRBV2
d_gene: NA
abundance: NA
j_gene: TRBJ2-2

CDR3aa: CGAVQSYEQYF
CDR3nt: TGCGGGGCCGTCCAGTCCTACGAGCAGTACTTC
v_gene: TRBV20-1
d_gene: NA
abundance: NA
j_gene: TRBJ2-7

CDR3aa: CATSAAGGPYNEQFF
CDR3nt: TGTGCCACCAGTGCCGCGGGGGGGCCGTACAATGAGCAGTTCTTC
v_gene: TRBV24-1
d_gene: TRBD2
abundance: NA
j_gene: TRBJ2-1

CDR3aa: CASSDPGQGEKLFF
CDR3nt: TGTGCCAGCAGCGACCCGGGACAGGGTGAAAAACTGTTTTTT
v_gene: TRBV9
d_gene: TRBD1
abundance: NA
j_gene: TRBJ1-4

CDR3aa: CASSLAGGLNSPLHF
CDR3nt: TGTGCCAGCAGCTTAGCTGGGGGGCTGAATTCACCCCTCCACTTT
v_gene: TRBV7-6
d_gene: NA
abundance: NA
j_gene: TRBJ1-6

CDR3aa: CASSFASVTDSPLHF
CDR3nt: TGTGCCAGCAGCTTCGCGTCGGTTACAGATTCACCCCTCCACTTT
v_gene: TRBV7-9
d_gene: NA
abundance: NA
j_gene: TRBJ1-6

CDR3aa: CASSLEPYEQYF
CDR3nt: TGCGCCAGCAGCTTGGAGCCCTACGAGCAGTACTTC
v_gene: TRBV5-1
d_gene: NA
abundance: NA
j_gene: TRBJ2-7

CDR3aa: CASSPERDPVYEQYF
CDR3nt: TGTGCCAGCAGCCCAGAGCGGGATCCTGTGTACGAGCAGTACTTC
v_gene: TRBV5-4
d_gene: TRBD2
abundance: NA
j_gene: TRBJ2-7

CDR3aa: CASSIDREETQYF
CDR3nt: TGTGCCAGCAGCATAGACAGGGAAGAGACCCAGTACTTC
v_gene: TRBV5-6
d_gene: TRBD1
abundance: NA
j_gene: TRBJ2-5

CDR3aa: CASSLGQGATNEKLFF
CDR3nt: TGTGCCAGCTCGCTCGGACAGGGGGCAACTAATGAAAAACTGTTTTTT
v_gene: TRBV18
d_gene: TRBD1
abundance: once
j_gene: TRBJ1-4

CDR3aa: CAISAPNTEAFF
CDR3nt: TGTGCCATCAGTGCCCCTAACACTGAAGCTTTCTTT
v_gene: TRBV10-3
d_gene: NA
abundance: once
j_gene: TRBJ1-1

CDR3aa: CASSLQGRAFF
CDR3nt: TGTGCCAGCTCACTACAGGGTCGGGCTTTCTTT
v_gene: TRBV18
d_gene: NA
abundance: NA
j_gene: TRBJ1-1

CDR3aa: CASSHGTYRETQYF
CDR3nt: TGCGCCAGCAGCCACGGGACGTACCGAGAGACCCAGTACTTC
v_gene: TRBV4-3
d_gene: NA
abundance: NA
j_gene: TRBJ2-5

CDR3aa: CASSLLAGVDTQYF
CDR3nt: TGTGCCAGCAGCCTCCTAGCGGGAGTAGATACGCAGTATTTT
v_gene: TRBV3-1/TRBV3-2
d_gene: TRBD2
abundance: few
j_gene: TRBJ2-3

CDR3aa: CASSFSSGLSYEQYF
CDR3nt: TGCGCCAGCAGCTTCTCTAGCGGGCTTTCCTACGAGCAGTACTTC
v_gene: TRBV5-1
d_gene: TRBD2
abundance: NA
j_gene: TRBJ2-7

CDR3aa: CATRAGGGYNEQFF
CDR3nt: TGTGCCACCAGAGCGGGGGGGGGTTACAATGAGCAGTTCTTC
v_gene: TRBV24-1
d_gene: TRBD2
abundance: NA
j_gene: TRBJ2-1

CDR3aa: CASSESGPRQHEQFF
CDR3nt: TGCGCCAGCAGTGAGTCGGGGCCCCGGCAGCATGAGCAGTTCTTC
v_gene: TRBV10-1
d_gene: NA
abundance: NA
j_gene: TRBJ2-1